Given below is one T cell receptor beta chain in context. Authors' data handling: Estimation of nucleated cell counts was performed using reference gene primer amplification. Clones were read by immunoSEQ multiplex PCR, and TCRdb kept only the in-frame ones, dropping some. Clonal size and the V and J genes are those of that table, whereas D and trimming came from the DNA. The repertoire holds almost 70,000 clones, with about four fifths as singletons. The sample belongs to a study of blood T cell repertoires in COVID-19. Across the study: Samples came from the United States, Italy and Spain, spanning acute and convalescent COVID-19. PBMCs, B-cell-depleted T cells, or T cells provided the cDNA or gDNA that made up the material.

The CDR3 runs to 11 residues. V lost 8 bases and J 6 bases, leaving 10 bases between the germline ends. The V call is TRBV12-3 or TRBV12-4, the J call TRBJ1-1; D is perhaps TRBD1 (5 bases). The receptor's source is a human donor in a cohort sampled during active COVID-19. The sample taken for sequencing was peripheral blood. Here the CDR3 DNA reads TGTGCCAGCGGGGCCTCGGCTGAAGCTTTCTTT. Amino acids: CASGASAEAFF.